The 30 T cell receptor beta chains in this list originate from one sample, sequenced in a study of OX40 agonist ivuxolimab in advanced cancers. Here immunoSEQ multiplex PCR was the method, and the copy in TCRdb shows in-frame clones only, minus some. Altogether 35,000 or so clones are present, 87% being singletons, with the ten largest covering around 19%. The sequencing used CD4+ or CD8+ T cells sorted from blood, collected in a trial of the OX40 agonist ivuxolimab. These receptors originate from an adult with an advanced solid tumor such as melanoma, head and neck, liver or kidney cancer.

The chain links TRBV10-3 to TRBJ2-5, with TRBD2 as a possible D gene (6 bases). The V gene lost 7 bases and the J gene lost 11 bases, with 20 bases spanning the gap. This CDR3 comprises 13 residues. CDR1 ENHRY and CDR2 SYGVKD come from the germline V gene. The CDR3 DNA follows: TGTGCCATCACCCCGGAGGGTCGTGAGGAGCAGTACTTC. Translation: CAITPEGREEQYF.

V usage is TRBV6-1 and J usage is TRBJ1-4; weak D call: TRBD1 (5 bases). The CDR3 extends over 11 amino acids. Trimming removed 5 bases from V and 14 bases from J, with 12 bases in between. CDR1 MNHNS and CDR2 SASEGT come from the germline V gene. CDR3 residues: CASSYGGPLFF. The CDR3 DNA reads TGTGCCAGCAGTTATGGGGGACCTCTGTTTTTT.

This chain joins TRBV27 and TRBJ2-7; tentative D call: TRBD2 (6 bases). CDR1 and CDR2 from the germline V gene are MNHEY and SMNVEV (reference sequence). This CDR3 region has 13 residues. Trimming shortened V by 4 bases and J by 3 bases, and 10 bases separated the two germline ends. The CDR3 DNA is TGTGCCAGCAGTTCCCCCGGGAGCTACGAGCAGTACTTC. It codes for CASSSPGSYEQYF.

This clone was counted a single time. CDR3 in amino acids: CASSLPLSRVRSWETQYF. DNA of the CDR3: TGTGCCAGCAGTTTGCCTCTTTCTAGGGTGCGTTCGTGGGAGACCCAGTACTTC. The J gene is TRBJ2-5, the V gene TRBV28, with D uncertain. CDR1 and CDR2 from the germline V gene are MDHEN and SYDVKM. Trimming removed 3 bases at V and 5 bases at J, with 25 bases between. The CDR3 runs 18 residues.

The V gene is TRBV29-1, the J gene TRBJ1-4; D perhaps matches TRBD1 (5 bases). This CDR3 spans 14 amino acids. Deletions cut 4 bases from V and 13 bases from J, with 22 bases between. The germline gives CDR1 SQVTM, CDR2 ANQGSEA. CDR3 bases: TGCAGCGTTGCTTTGGGACGGAGCAATGAATTACTGTTTTTT. Protein sequence: CSVALGRSNELLFF.

This rearrangement joins TRBV6-1 to TRBJ1-1; D is ambiguous. V lost 2 bases, J lost 6 bases, and 19 bases lay in between. This CDR3 region has 16 residues. Per germline, CDR1 MNHNS and CDR2 SASEGT. The CDR3 DNA reads as TGTGCCAGCAGTGAAATATTGGGCGTTGGTGTACCTGAAGCTTTCTTT. Its translation: CASSEILGVGVPEAFF.

The rearrangement uses TRBV6-5 and TRBJ2-7; D perhaps matches TRBD1 (7 bases). V was clipped by 7 bases and J by 1 base, with 8 bases between them. This CDR3 region has 12 residues. Germline assignment: CDR1 MNHEY and CDR2 SVGAGI. CDR3 sequence: CASTGGSYEQYF. The CDR3 region has the DNA TGTGCCAGCACAGGGGGGTCCTACGAGCAGTACTTC.

The chain uses TRBV11-1 and TRBJ2-1; D may match TRBD1 or TRBD2 (5 bases each). The CDR3 contains 16 residues. In germline, CDR1 is SGHAT, CDR2 FQDESV (reference sequence). V lost 2 bases, J lost 3 bases, and 14 bases lay in between. The DNA for the CDR3 is TGTGCCAGCAGCTTAAAAGGGACGGTGGGCTACAATGAGCAGTTCTTC. This gives the protein CASSLKGTVGYNEQFF.

A word on this clone: A read error may account for a junction end that differs from germline. The genes are TRBV7-7 and TRBJ2-7; 10 bases match TRBD2. Germline CDR1 reads SSHAT; CDR2 reads FNYEAQ (reference sequence). The CDR3 runs 13 residues. CDR3 coding DNA: TGTGCTAGCAGCTTAGCGGGGGGTTACGAGCAGTACTTC. It translates to CASSLAGGYEQYF.

V gene TRBV5-8 combines with J gene TRBJ2-2; D unclear. CDR3 length equals 15 residues. Germline CDR1 reads SGHTS; CDR2 reads YDEGEE. Trimming pared 5 bases from V and 0 bases from J, leaving 11 bases between. CDR3 sequence (DNA): TGTGCCAGCAGGGTACATAGCCCGAACACCGGGGAGCTGTTTTTT. It specifies CASRVHSPNTGELFF. Together with reference TRBV5-8 and TRBJ2-2, the CDR3 gives the full variable domain: EAGVTQSPTHLIKTRGQQATLRCSPISGHTSVYWYQQALGLGLQFLLWYDEGEERNRGNFPPRFSGRQFPNYSSELNVNALELEDSALYLCASRVHSPNTGELFFGEGSRLTVL.

This chain uses TRBV18 with TRBJ2-7; a weak D match, TRBD1 (6 bases). From germline, CDR1 is KGHSH and CDR2 LQKENI. CDR3 length: 13 residues. Trimming removed 3 bases from V and 2 bases from J, with 8 bases in between. The CDR3 DNA is TGTGCCAGCTCACCTACAGGGACCTACGAGCAGTACTTC. Translation gives CASSPTGTYEQYF.

The chain employs TRBV6-1 and TRBJ2-7; D is perhaps TRBD1 (5 bases). This CDR3 spans 12 amino acids. Trimming took off 7 bases at V and 7 bases at J, with 14 bases between the two ends. Germline V gene sequence: CDR1 MNHNS, CDR2 SASEGT. The DNA of the CDR3 is TGTGCCAGCATCGGGCAGGGTGATGAGCAGTACTTC. Translating it yields CASIGQGDEQYF.

CDR3 amino acids: CASSVGTANTGELFF. Here the CDR3 DNA reads TGTGCCAGCAGCGTAGGCACTGCGAACACCGGGGAGCTGTTTTTT. The chain recombines TRBV9 with TRBJ2-2; D is unresolved. The CDR3 covers 15 residues. The germline CDR1 and CDR2 sequences are SGDLS and YYNGEE. V lost 0 bases to trimming and J lost 0 bases, with 6 bases between them. The full variable domain, with the rest looked up from reference TRBV9 and TRBJ2-2, is DSGVTQTPKHLITATGQRVTLRCSPRSGDLSVYWYQQSLDQGLQFLIQYYNGEERAKGNILERFSAQQFPDLHSELNLSSLELGDSALYFCASSVGTANTGELFFGEGSRLTVL.

The rearrangement links TRBV7-9 to TRBJ2-1; D remains unclear. The CDR3 is 12 residues long. Germline V CDR1 and CDR2: SEHNR, FQNEAQ (reference sequence). Trimming shortened V by 4 bases and J by 6 bases, and 7 bases separated the two germline ends. Here the CDR3 reads CASSSESNEQFF. The CDR3 bases are TGTGCCAGCAGCTCGGAGTCCAATGAGCAGTTCTTC.

The V call is TRBV6-1, the J call TRBJ2-5; 15 nucleotides align to TRBD2. The V gene's germline CDR1 is MNHNS and CDR2 SASEGT. This CDR3 has 18 amino acids. V gave up 3 bases and J gave up 1 base; unmatched junction bases: 6. The CDR3 protein is CASSEEGLAGGLQETQYF. CDR3 DNA sequence: TGTGCCAGCAGTGAGGAGGGACTAGCGGGGGGACTCCAAGAGACCCAGTACTTC.

The V gene is TRBV4-2, the J gene TRBJ2-3, with 9 positions matching TRBD2. Trimming took 2 bases from V and 4 from J; bases not matched to a gene: 7. This CDR3 spans 16 amino acids. Germline V gene sequence: CDR1 LGHNA, CDR2 YNFKEQ. The CDR3 nucleotides read TGTGCCAGCAGCCAAATAGCGGGGGCCTCCCCAGATACGCAGTATTTT. This translates into CASSQIAGASPDTQYF.

The chain uses TRBV5-1 and TRBJ1-6; D is ambiguous. V shed 4 bases and J shed 5 bases, with 10 bases lying between them. Germline V gene lookup returns CDR1 SGHRS and CDR2 YFSETQ. The CDR3 is 14 amino acids. CDR3 loop: CASSVDDNNSPLHF. CDR3 DNA: TGCGCCAGCAGCGTGGACGACAATAATTCACCCCTCCACTTT.

The chain links TRBV2 to TRBJ1-2, with 7 bases fitting TRBD1. The CDR3 runs 15 residues. Germline CDR1 and CDR2: SNHLY and FYNNEI. Losses at the gene ends were 2 bases for V and 1 base for J; bases not matched to a gene: 4. The chain's CDR3 is CASSESGDSNYGYTF. CDR3 sequence (DNA): TGTGCCAGCAGTGAATCCGGGGACAGTAACTATGGCTACACCTTC.

The chain couples TRBV27 to TRBJ1-2; D might be TRBD1 (6 bases). This CDR3 comprises 12 residues. The V gene's germline CDR1 is MNHEY and CDR2 SMNVEV (reference sequence). The V end lost 6 bases, the J end lost 3 bases, and 8 bases lay between the germline ends. The CDR3 region has the DNA TGTGCCAGCAGAGGACAGCACTATGGCTACACCTTC. Residues: CASRGQHYGYTF.

V and J are TRBV27 and TRBJ2-7, with 7 positions matching TRBD1. The CDR3 totals 14 residues. The V and J ends lost 6 bases and 6 bases, in that order; junction bases with no gene match: 11. Germline loops: CDR1 MNHEY, CDR2 SMNVEV (reference sequence). CDR3 sequence: CASSLNPTGAEQYF. Written as DNA, the CDR3 is TGTGCCAGCAGCCTTAACCCTACAGGGGCCGAGCAGTACTTC.

The chain has TRBV2 and TRBJ1-4, with 9 bases fitting TRBD1. This CDR3 is 18 amino acids long. Germline assignment: CDR1 SNHLY and CDR2 FYNNEI. V dropped 5 bases and J dropped 0; count of bases not matched to a gene: 10. CDR3 region: CASSIPGQGSSTNEKLFF. CDR3 DNA sequence: TGTGCCAGCAGTATTCCGGGACAGGGTTCTTCAACTAATGAAAAACTGTTTTTT.

This chain links TRBV14 with TRBJ2-2; 10 bases line up with TRBD2. V lost 0 bases, J lost 5 bases, and 18 bases stayed unmatched. The CDR3 spans 21 residues. From germline, CDR1 is SGHDN and CDR2 FVKESK. CDR3: CASSQEAWLSGGAYPTGELFF. For the CDR3, the DNA is TGTGCCAGCAGCCAAGAGGCCTGGCTCAGCGGGGGGGCCTATCCTACCGGGGAGCTGTTTTTT.

V is TRBV5-8 and J is TRBJ1-1; D remains ambiguous. The germline V gene has CDR1 SGHTS and CDR2 YDEGEE. The CDR3 contains 12 residues. V lost 0 bases, J lost 4 bases, and 4 bases lay in between. The CDR3, as DNA: TGTGCCAGCAGCTTGGGTAGCACTGAAGCTTTCTTT. Its protein product is CASSLGSTEAFF.

This clone is medium-sized by share. This chain joins TRBV19 and TRBJ1-2, with D perhaps TRBD1 (5 bases). V was trimmed by 5 bases and J by 6 bases, leaving 22 bases between them. Per the germline V gene, CDR1 is LNHDA and CDR2 is SQIVND (reference sequence). The CDR3 contains 16 residues. CDR3 residues: CASSARDPLSLHGYTF. The CDR3 DNA is TGTGCCAGTAGTGCCAGGGACCCTTTATCACTCCATGGCTACACCTTC.

The chain carries TRBV4-1 and TRBJ1-6, with D perhaps matching TRBD1 (5 bases). The CDR3 is 15 residues long. CDR1 is MGHRA and CDR2 is YSYEKL in the germline V gene. Between the trimmed V and J ends, which lost 1 base and 8 bases, there was a span of 12 bases. CDR3 residues: CASSQGGEGYSPLHF. In nucleotides, the CDR3 is TGCGCCAGCAGCCAAGGAGGGGAGGGATATTCACCCCTCCACTTT.

The J gene is TRBJ2-2, the V gene TRBV9, with D perhaps TRBD1 (6 bases). V was clipped by 4 bases and J by 2 bases, with 12 bases between them. Germline loops: CDR1 SGDLS, CDR2 YYNGEE. This CDR3 region has 15 residues. The CDR3 region is CASSPYRANTGELFF. The CDR3 bases are TGTGCCAGCAGCCCATACAGGGCCAACACCGGGGAGCTGTTTTTT.

This clone was picked up a small number of times. The genes are TRBV4-3 and TRBJ1-1; possibly TRBD1 for D (6 bases). The CDR3 contains 13 residues. CDR1 and CDR2 from the germline V gene are LGHNA and YSLEER. Trimming pared 0 bases from V and 9 bases from J, leaving 11 bases between. CDR3 DNA: TGCGCCAGCAGCCAAGACAGGGGTGACCAAGCTTTCTTT. Its translation is CASSQDRGDQAFF.

This chain connects TRBV19 to TRBJ2-7; TRBD1 agrees at 9 bases. The CDR3 consists of 14 residues. Germline V gene lookup returns CDR1 LNHDA and CDR2 SQIVND (reference sequence). V was clipped by 5 bases and J by 4 bases; unmatched bases: 6. CDR3: CASSARDRAYEQYF. In nucleotides, the CDR3 is TGTGCCAGTAGTGCCCGGGACAGGGCGTACGAGCAGTACTTC.

The gene calls are TRBV11-2 and TRBJ2-7, with 10 positions matching TRBD2. Unmatched junction bases numbered 4, after V lost 5 bases and J lost 3 bases. The CDR3 is 14 amino acids. Germline V gene sequence: CDR1 SGHAT, CDR2 FQNNGV. The CDR3 here is CASSRGTSDYEQYF. CDR3 coding DNA: TGTGCCAGCAGCCGGGGGACTAGCGACTACGAGCAGTACTTC. The full variable domain, its missing parts supplied by reference TRBV11-2 and TRBJ2-7, is EAGVAQSPRYKIIEKRQSVAFWCNPISGHATLYWYQQILGQGPKLLIQFQNNGVVDDSQLPKDRFSAERLKGVDSTLKIQPAKLEDSAVYLCASSRGTSDYEQYFGPGTRLTVT.

V usage is TRBV7-9 and J usage is TRBJ2-5, with D hard to call. CDR1 is SEHNR, CDR2 FQNEAQ, per germline (reference sequence). The V end was cut by 1 base, the J end by 2 bases, with 5 bases between. The CDR3 contains 13 residues. CDR3 region: CASSLGGQETQYF. DNA for the CDR3: TGTGCCAGCAGCTTAGGGGGTCAAGAGACCCAGTACTTC.